These T cell receptor beta chains were read from a single sample in a study of technical replicates of blood from a few donors. Data came from immunoSEQ multiplex PCR; TCRdb stores just in-frame clones and leaves some out. Of about 80,000 clones detected, 91% appear once; the ten largest clones hold approximately 0.39%. Sequences were obtained from T cells isolated from PBMCs. The source of these receptors is a human donor in good health. The CDR3 runs from the conserved cysteine through the conserved F or W. The order of the fields is CDR3 protein, CDR3 DNA, V gene, D gene, clone size, J gene. D genes are given only for firm matches. Expanded clones get a size class; other rows say once, few or many, or leave the size out.

cdr3_aa: CASSLDPGTGLAVYNEQFF
cdr3_nt: TGTGCCAGCAGCTTAGATCCGGGAACGGGGCTAGCGGTCTACAATGAGCAGTTCTTC
v_call: TRBV7-6
d_call: TRBD2
clone_size: NA
j_call: TRBJ2-1

cdr3_aa: CASSKQGPTDTQYF
cdr3_nt: TGTGCCAGCAGTAAACAGGGTCCCACAGATACGCAGTATTTT
v_call: TRBV27
d_call: NA
clone_size: NA
j_call: TRBJ2-3

cdr3_aa: CASSENAFSGSSYEQYF
cdr3_nt: TGTGCCAGCAGTGAAAATGCTTTTAGCGGGAGTTCCTACGAGCAGTACTTC
v_call: TRBV6-1
d_call: TRBD2
clone_size: NA
j_call: TRBJ2-7

cdr3_aa: CAISDQRLSYEQYF
cdr3_nt: TGTGCCATCAGTGATCAGCGCCTCTCCTACGAGCAGTACTTC
v_call: TRBV10-3
d_call: NA
clone_size: NA
j_call: TRBJ2-7

cdr3_aa: CASSVLSGMGLAETQYF
cdr3_nt: TGTGCCAGCAGCGTTTTGAGCGGGATGGGTTTAGCGGAGACCCAGTACTTC
v_call: TRBV9
d_call: TRBD2
clone_size: NA
j_call: TRBJ2-5

cdr3_aa: CAWSGLAGFYEQYF
cdr3_nt: TGTGCCTGGAGTGGACTGGCTGGCTTCTACGAGCAGTACTTC
v_call: TRBV30
d_call: NA
clone_size: NA
j_call: TRBJ2-7

cdr3_aa: CASSAGHLNYEQYF
cdr3_nt: TGTGCCAGCAGCGCAGGGCATTTAAACTACGAGCAGTACTTC
v_call: TRBV7-2
d_call: NA
clone_size: NA
j_call: TRBJ2-7

cdr3_aa: CASSFRTGGFRETQYF
cdr3_nt: TGTGCCAGCAGCTTTAGGACAGGGGGGTTTCGGGAGACCCAGTACTTC
v_call: TRBV27
d_call: TRBD1
clone_size: NA
j_call: TRBJ2-5

cdr3_aa: CASSLLAGEETQYF
cdr3_nt: TGTGCCAGCAGCTTACTAGCGGGAGAAGAGACCCAGTACTTC
v_call: TRBV7-3
d_call: TRBD2
clone_size: NA
j_call: TRBJ2-5

cdr3_aa: CASSPKGQGLGDTEAFF
cdr3_nt: TGTGCCAGCTCACCAAAGGGGCAGGGGCTCGGGGACACTGAAGCTTTCTTT
v_call: TRBV18
d_call: NA
clone_size: few
j_call: TRBJ1-1

cdr3_aa: CASSLGGTGLTEAFF
cdr3_nt: TGTGCCAGCAGCTTGGGGGGGACAGGGTTGACTGAAGCTTTCTTT
v_call: TRBV5-5
d_call: TRBD1
clone_size: NA
j_call: TRBJ1-1

cdr3_aa: CASSESSNYGYTF
cdr3_nt: TGTGCCAGCAGTGAAAGCTCGAACTATGGCTACACCTTC
v_call: TRBV6-1
d_call: NA
clone_size: NA
j_call: TRBJ1-2

cdr3_aa: CASSLWVSGRETLEQYF
cdr3_nt: TGTGCCAGCAGTTTATGGGTTAGCGGGAGGGAAACCCTCGAGCAGTACTTC
v_call: TRBV27
d_call: TRBD2
clone_size: NA
j_call: TRBJ2-7

cdr3_aa: CASSGGTSYEQYF
cdr3_nt: TGTGCCAGTTCCGGGGGAACCTCCTACGAGCAGTACTTC
v_call: TRBV27
d_call: NA
clone_size: NA
j_call: TRBJ2-7

cdr3_aa: CASSSGTTNEKLFF
cdr3_nt: TGCGCCAGCAGCTCAGGTACCACTAATGAAAAACTGTTTTTT
v_call: TRBV5-1
d_call: NA
clone_size: NA
j_call: TRBJ1-4

cdr3_aa: CASSQDGGGGRAYYNEQFF
cdr3_nt: TGCGCCAGCAGCCAAGATGGTGGGGGCGGGAGGGCCTACTACAATGAGCAGTTCTTC
v_call: TRBV4-1
d_call: TRBD2
clone_size: NA
j_call: TRBJ2-1

cdr3_aa: CSAGGGVNEQFF
cdr3_nt: TGCAGCGCCGGCGGGGGAGTCAATGAGCAGTTCTTC
v_call: TRBV29-1
d_call: TRBD2
clone_size: NA
j_call: TRBJ2-1

cdr3_aa: CASSPNSLSGNTGELFF
cdr3_nt: TGTGCCAGCTCACCAAACAGCCTTAGCGGAAACACCGGGGAGCTGTTTTTT
v_call: TRBV18
d_call: NA
clone_size: NA
j_call: TRBJ2-2

cdr3_aa: CAWTTYRDDGYTF
cdr3_nt: TGTGCCTGGACTACCTACAGGGACGATGGCTACACCTTC
v_call: TRBV30
d_call: NA
clone_size: NA
j_call: TRBJ1-2

cdr3_aa: CAKKRARQGNIPGELFF
cdr3_nt: TGTGCCAAAAAAAGGGCCCGACAGGGTAATATCCCCGGGGAGCTGTTTTTT
v_call: TRBV2
d_call: TRBD1
clone_size: NA
j_call: TRBJ2-2

cdr3_aa: CASTRQGLSGNTIYF
cdr3_nt: TGTGCCAGCACCAGGCAGGGGCTCTCTGGAAACACCATATATTTT
v_call: TRBV28
d_call: NA
clone_size: NA
j_call: TRBJ1-3

cdr3_aa: CASSPGTSYEQYF
cdr3_nt: TGTGCCAGCTCACCAGGGACAAGTTACGAGCAGTACTTC
v_call: TRBV18
d_call: NA
clone_size: NA
j_call: TRBJ2-7

cdr3_aa: CASRPPGHPTDTQYF
cdr3_nt: TGTGCCAGTCGGCCCCCGGGACACCCTACAGATACGCAGTATTTT
v_call: TRBV19
d_call: NA
clone_size: NA
j_call: TRBJ2-3

cdr3_aa: CAISARDPDTQYF
cdr3_nt: TGTGCCATCAGTGCTCGGGATCCAGATACGCAGTATTTT
v_call: TRBV10-3
d_call: NA
clone_size: NA
j_call: TRBJ2-3

cdr3_aa: CATSRQGSEAFF
cdr3_nt: TGTGCCACCAGCAGACAGGGCTCTGAAGCTTTCTTT
v_call: TRBV15
d_call: NA
clone_size: once
j_call: TRBJ1-1

cdr3_aa: CASRLGGEETQYF
cdr3_nt: TGCGCCAGCAGACTTGGGGGGGAAGAGACCCAGTACTTC
v_call: TRBV5-1
d_call: TRBD2
clone_size: once
j_call: TRBJ2-5

cdr3_aa: CAWSDRGGYTF
cdr3_nt: TGTGCCTGGAGTGATCGTGGCGGCTACACCTTC
v_call: TRBV30
d_call: NA
clone_size: NA
j_call: TRBJ1-2

cdr3_aa: CASSLGASGTYEQYF
cdr3_nt: TGTGCCAGCAGCTTAGGGGCCTCCGGGACCTACGAGCAGTACTTC
v_call: TRBV7-6
d_call: NA
clone_size: NA
j_call: TRBJ2-7

cdr3_aa: CASSLLRGVTEAFF
cdr3_nt: TGTGCCAGCAGCTTACTCAGGGGAGTTACTGAAGCTTTCTTT
v_call: TRBV7-9
d_call: NA
clone_size: NA
j_call: TRBJ1-1

cdr3_aa: CSAGTELDGYTF
cdr3_nt: TGCAGCGCTGGGACAGAGCTCGATGGCTACACCTTC
v_call: TRBV29-1
d_call: TRBD1
clone_size: NA
j_call: TRBJ1-2

cdr3_aa: CASSFRDRVSGYTF
cdr3_nt: TGTGCCAGCAGTTTCCGGGACAGGGTCAGCGGCTACACCTTC
v_call: TRBV28
d_call: TRBD1
clone_size: NA
j_call: TRBJ1-2

cdr3_aa: CASSWRAGEGYTF
cdr3_nt: TGTGCCAGCAGCTGGAGGGCGGGGGAAGGCTACACCTTC
v_call: TRBV7-3
d_call: NA
clone_size: few
j_call: TRBJ1-2

cdr3_aa: CASSKGEGGTEAFF
cdr3_nt: TGTGCCAGCAGCAAGGGCGAAGGTGGCACTGAAGCTTTCTTT
v_call: TRBV21-1
d_call: NA
clone_size: NA
j_call: TRBJ1-1

cdr3_aa: CASGLVLPGQYNEQFF
cdr3_nt: TGTGCTAGTGGTTTGGTACTCCCGGGACAGTACAATGAGCAGTTCTTC
v_call: TRBV12-5
d_call: TRBD1
clone_size: NA
j_call: TRBJ2-1

cdr3_aa: CASSIGTGNTEAFF
cdr3_nt: TGTGCCAGCAGCATAGGGACAGGGAACACTGAAGCTTTCTTT
v_call: TRBV7-6
d_call: TRBD1
clone_size: NA
j_call: TRBJ1-1

cdr3_aa: CASSLKGFSYEQYF
cdr3_nt: TGTGCCAGCAGCTTAAAGGGGTTCTCCTACGAGCAGTACTTC
v_call: TRBV5-6
d_call: NA
clone_size: NA
j_call: TRBJ2-7

cdr3_aa: CSADRGPQYF
cdr3_nt: TGCAGTGCTGACAGGGGGCCCCAGTACTTC
v_call: TRBV20-1
d_call: TRBD1
clone_size: NA
j_call: TRBJ2-5

cdr3_aa: CAISREGYSGANVLTF
cdr3_nt: TGTGCCATCAGCAGGGAAGGTTACTCTGGGGCCAACGTCCTGACTTTC
v_call: TRBV10-3
d_call: NA
clone_size: NA
j_call: TRBJ2-6

cdr3_aa: CASSQAHRGSTNEKLFF
cdr3_nt: TGTGCCAGCAGCCAAGCACACAGGGGGTCGACTAATGAAAAACTGTTTTTT
v_call: TRBV4-2
d_call: TRBD1
clone_size: NA
j_call: TRBJ1-4

cdr3_aa: CASSLAFTGELFF
cdr3_nt: TGTGCCAGCAGCTTAGCCTTCACCGGGGAGCTGTTTTTT
v_call: TRBV11-3
d_call: NA
clone_size: NA
j_call: TRBJ2-2

cdr3_aa: CASSVGTVDTQYF
cdr3_nt: TGTGCCAGCAGCGTAGGGACTGTCGATACGCAGTATTTT
v_call: TRBV11-3
d_call: NA
clone_size: NA
j_call: TRBJ2-3

cdr3_aa: CASSSTGNYGYTF
cdr3_nt: TGTGCCAGCAGTTCGACAGGGAACTATGGCTACACCTTC
v_call: TRBV2
d_call: TRBD1
clone_size: NA
j_call: TRBJ1-2